This T cell receptor (beta chain) was obtained from a study of cytomegalovirus exposure and HLA in healthy donors. Study-wide points: In vitro, three CMV-associated chains proved specific for CMV antigens. The authors later found most CMV-associated TCR beta chains appeared HLA-restricted.

A remark on this clone: The target antigen is unknown.

The PCR ran on 60 Vbeta and 13 Jbeta primers. Some clones are missing from TCRdb's copy, which holds only in-frame ones; the method was immunoSEQ multiplex PCR. The profile shows almost 200,000 clones, around 85% of them singletons. CDR3 length: 14 residues. CDR1 and CDR2 (germline): MNHEY, SMNVEV (reference sequence). Trimming left V 5 bases short and J 2 bases short, with 13 bases between. The origin of this receptor is a woman aged 45-60 years in good health and CMV-seronegative. The sample comprised PBMCs. The chain has TRBV27 and TRBJ2-7, with D possibly matching TRBD1 (6 bases). CDR3: CASSKKGVTYEQYF. The CDR3 DNA is TGTGCCAGCAGTAAAAAGGGGGTCACCTACGAGCAGTACTTC.